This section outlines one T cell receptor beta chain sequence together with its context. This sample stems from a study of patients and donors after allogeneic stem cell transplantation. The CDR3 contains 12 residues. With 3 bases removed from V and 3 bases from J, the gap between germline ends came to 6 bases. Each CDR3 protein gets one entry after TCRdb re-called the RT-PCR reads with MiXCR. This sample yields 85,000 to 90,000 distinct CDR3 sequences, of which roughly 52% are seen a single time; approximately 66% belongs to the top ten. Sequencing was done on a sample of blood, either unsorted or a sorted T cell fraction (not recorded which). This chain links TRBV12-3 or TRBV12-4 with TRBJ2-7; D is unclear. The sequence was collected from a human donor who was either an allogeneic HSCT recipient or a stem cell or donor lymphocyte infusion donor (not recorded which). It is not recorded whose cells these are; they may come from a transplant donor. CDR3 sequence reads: CASSLVHYEQYF. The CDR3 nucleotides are TGTGCCAGCAGTTTGGTACACTACGAGCAGTACTTC.